This T cell receptor beta chain was captured in a study of blood T cell repertoires in COVID-19. CDR1 is MNHEY and CDR2 is SMNVEV in the germline V gene (reference sequence). This CDR3 contains 17 residues. Unmatched junction bases numbered 12, after V lost 3 bases and J lost 7 bases. In the source study's methods: Estimates of nucleated cell counts were drawn from the amplification of reference gene primers. TCRdb's table, derived via immunoSEQ multiplex PCR, lists solely in-frame clones and lacks some. From that table come the V and J calls and clone size; the DNA was used to work out D and trimming. Found here are about 64,000 clones, 70% to 90% of them singletons; the top ten hold about a tenth.

The clonotype was recovered from a middle-aged woman who had recovered from COVID-19. Sequencing input: PBMCs or T cells enriched from blood (not recorded which). This chain uses TRBV27 with TRBJ2-1; 10 bases align to TRBD2. The chain's CDR3 is CASSFHPSGGADNEQFF. CDR3 DNA: TGTGCCAGCAGTTTCCACCCCAGCGGGGGGGCCGATAATGAGCAGTTCTTC.